The rows below give T cell receptor beta chains drawn from one sample of a study of blood T cell repertoires in COVID-19. Assay: immunoSEQ multiplex PCR; the TCRdb copy retains only in-frame clones and omits some. The sample consists of about 57,000 clones, roughly 87% of them appearing once. Sequenced material: peripheral blood. The receptors were gathered from a woman aged 80 or over with COVID-19, enrolled during active disease. Each CDR3 is given with its conserved first and last residue.

CDR3aa: CSAGTSGAYEQYF; j_gene: TRBJ2-7; v_gene: TRBV29-1
CDR3aa: CASSWDRSYEQYF; j_gene: TRBJ2-7; v_gene: TRBV5-4
CDR3aa: CASMEGQWNTEAFF; j_gene: TRBJ1-1; v_gene: TRBV19
CDR3aa: CASSGPGTATYEQYF; j_gene: TRBJ2-7; v_gene: TRBV7-6
CDR3aa: CASSLGPRGNYGYTF; j_gene: TRBJ1-2; v_gene: TRBV7-8
CDR3aa: CASSPGEGFRDTQYF; j_gene: TRBJ2-3; v_gene: TRBV7-9
CDR3aa: CASSFTHATGRGGTQYF; j_gene: TRBJ2-5; v_gene: TRBV2
CDR3aa: CASGPRDRIIYTF; j_gene: TRBJ1-2; v_gene: TRBV7-9
CDR3aa: CASSLEVLAGKQAFF; j_gene: TRBJ1-1; v_gene: TRBV5-6
CDR3aa: CASSQAGGSPLHF; j_gene: TRBJ1-6; v_gene: TRBV3-1/TRBV3-2
CDR3aa: CASSTQGNSNQPQHF; j_gene: TRBJ1-5; v_gene: TRBV6-6
CDR3aa: CSVEVGVGETQYF; j_gene: TRBJ2-5; v_gene: TRBV29-1
CDR3aa: CASSTDNNYGYTF; j_gene: TRBJ1-2; v_gene: TRBV5-1
CDR3aa: CASSGARGGRAGELFF; j_gene: TRBJ2-2; v_gene: TRBV3-1/TRBV3-2
CDR3aa: CASSPELAGGTDTQYF; j_gene: TRBJ2-3; v_gene: TRBV5-5
CDR3aa: CASGGQDNEQFF; j_gene: TRBJ2-1; v_gene: TRBV10-1
CDR3aa: CASSPRGGASNSPLHF; j_gene: TRBJ1-6; v_gene: TRBV3-1/TRBV3-2
CDR3aa: CASRDRGRTDTQYF; j_gene: TRBJ2-3; v_gene: TRBV19
CDR3aa: CASSSRLTGVNEKLFF; j_gene: TRBJ1-4; v_gene: TRBV3-1/TRBV3-2
CDR3aa: CASSPPGETQYF; j_gene: TRBJ2-5; v_gene: TRBV3-1/TRBV3-2
CDR3aa: CASRQGANTEAFF; j_gene: TRBJ1-1; v_gene: TRBV6-5
CDR3aa: CATSDSGQGQETQYF; j_gene: TRBJ2-5; v_gene: TRBV24-1
CDR3aa: CASSPQAMSSYNSPLHF; j_gene: TRBJ1-6; v_gene: TRBV7-2
CDR3aa: CASSPSTGTADTQYF; j_gene: TRBJ2-3; v_gene: TRBV18
CDR3aa: CAWSVLGVNTEAFF; j_gene: TRBJ1-1; v_gene: TRBV30
CDR3aa: CASSFRTGSGEQYF; j_gene: TRBJ2-7; v_gene: TRBV6-6
CDR3aa: CASSRSSGGSFPETQYF; j_gene: TRBJ2-5; v_gene: TRBV5-1
CDR3aa: CASSLGLAGGITDTQYF; j_gene: TRBJ2-3; v_gene: TRBV5-1
CDR3aa: CASSFAGGGNQPQHF; j_gene: TRBJ1-5; v_gene: TRBV5-1
CDR3aa: CASSPSSNSGHLSGNTIYF; j_gene: TRBJ1-3; v_gene: TRBV18
CDR3aa: CASSELRFQETQYF; j_gene: TRBJ2-5; v_gene: TRBV6-1
CDR3aa: CASSPGTGLTNEQFF; j_gene: TRBJ2-1; v_gene: TRBV18
CDR3aa: CSAGQGELGYTF; j_gene: TRBJ1-2; v_gene: TRBV29-1
CDR3aa: CASSVTAGDEQYF; j_gene: TRBJ2-7; v_gene: TRBV2
CDR3aa: CASSKGAVSPHDPYEQYF; j_gene: TRBJ2-7; v_gene: TRBV21-1
CDR3aa: CASSLALGGSYEQYF; j_gene: TRBJ2-7; v_gene: TRBV7-2
CDR3aa: CASSRDRGSYNEQFF; j_gene: TRBJ2-1; v_gene: TRBV7-2
CDR3aa: CSASPDSEAFF; j_gene: TRBJ1-1; v_gene: TRBV20-1
CDR3aa: CASSFSDIGYTF; j_gene: TRBJ1-2; v_gene: TRBV6-6
CDR3aa: CASSTHRDRVISPLHF; j_gene: TRBJ1-6; v_gene: TRBV19
CDR3aa: CASSSGVQETQYF; j_gene: TRBJ2-5; v_gene: TRBV18
CDR3aa: CASSYSNLGAGELFF; j_gene: TRBJ2-2; v_gene: TRBV6-5
CDR3aa: CASSEGGVGQGFHEQFF; j_gene: TRBJ2-1; v_gene: TRBV10-1
CDR3aa: CASGMGQPGEPQHF; j_gene: TRBJ1-5; v_gene: TRBV12-5
CDR3aa: CASSTDRGRSGNTIYF; j_gene: TRBJ1-3; v_gene: TRBV5-1
CDR3aa: CASSRRTYNYEQYF; j_gene: TRBJ2-7; v_gene: TRBV5-1
CDR3aa: CASSAVAKNIQYF; j_gene: TRBJ2-4; v_gene: TRBV2
CDR3aa: CASSSGQYHQPQHF; j_gene: TRBJ1-5; v_gene: TRBV19
CDR3aa: CAWSSQSGQPQHF; j_gene: TRBJ1-5; v_gene: TRBV30
CDR3aa: CASSHGGEYEQYF; j_gene: TRBJ2-7; v_gene: TRBV3-1/TRBV3-2
CDR3aa: CASSEGRDNEKLFF; j_gene: TRBJ1-4; v_gene: TRBV2
CDR3aa: CASSYEGGREQYF; j_gene: TRBJ2-7; v_gene: TRBV6-6
CDR3aa: CASSPGTGYEQYF; j_gene: TRBJ2-7; v_gene: TRBV18
CDR3aa: CASSLLTSGGFTGELFF; j_gene: TRBJ2-2; v_gene: TRBV5-6
CDR3aa: CASSPKGGSAGEQYF; j_gene: TRBJ2-7; v_gene: TRBV7-2
CDR3aa: CAISESNPGAKNIQYF; j_gene: TRBJ2-4; v_gene: TRBV10-3
CDR3aa: CAWTTGFHGYTF; j_gene: TRBJ1-2; v_gene: TRBV30
CDR3aa: CASSVAPGLAGGEQYF; j_gene: TRBJ2-7; v_gene: TRBV9
CDR3aa: CSVDPDRGHGGAFF; j_gene: TRBJ1-1; v_gene: TRBV29-1
CDR3aa: CASSPWGGLAGGQSYEQYF; j_gene: TRBJ2-7; v_gene: TRBV6-2/TRBV6-3